A selection of T cell receptor beta chains follows, all from one sample in a study of neurological immune-mediated disorders. TCRdb fed the 5' RACE reads into MiXCR, producing one record per CDR3 protein. This table holds about 58,000 distinct CDR3 sequences, about 2.5% found once. Sequenced material: PBMCs. The source is a man aged 45-60 years with multiple sclerosis. Each CDR3 is given with its conserved first and last residue. The D gene is left open where the match is weak. Clone size appears in some rows only: once, few, many, or a class for an expanded clone.

J,size,D,V,DNA,CDR3
TRBJ2-7,many,NA,TRBV5-6,TGTGCCAGCAGCCTGACTTTGTCTACAGACGAGCAGTACTTC,CASSLTLSTDEQYF
TRBJ2-7,many,NA,TRBV28,TGTGCCAGCACCGAATCGGTAGGGAAGTCCGAGCAGTACTTC,CASTESVGKSEQYF
TRBJ2-7,many,NA,TRBV16,TGTGCCAGCAGCCAATCAATTTCGGAGCAGTACTTC,CASSQSISEQYF
TRBJ2-3,few,TRBD1,TRBV11-2,TGTGCCAGCATCGTAGGGGGCGTAAGACCAGATACGCAGTATTTT,CASIVGGVRPDTQYF
TRBJ2-7,many,NA,TRBV20-1,TGCAGTGCTGGGGACTCGTCGGAGCAGTACTTC,CSAGDSSEQYF
TRBJ2-3,many,NA,TRBV20-1,TGCAGTGCTAAGGTTCTGGAGACCGGCACAGATACGCAGTATTTT,CSAKVLETGTDTQYF
TRBJ2-3,many,TRBD2,TRBV20-1,TGCAGTGCTAGACTAGCGGCCACAGATACGCAGTATTTT,CSARLAATDTQYF
TRBJ1-3,many,TRBD1,TRBV7-2,TGTGCCAGCAGCTTAACAGGGGGCTCTGGAAACACCATATATTTT,CASSLTGGSGNTIYF
TRBJ1-5,many,NA,TRBV11-2,TGTGCCAGCAGCCAAATTGAGGGGCAGCCCCAGCATTTT,CASSQIEGQPQHF
TRBJ2-3,many,NA,TRBV20-1,TGCAGTGCTAGAGAAAGCTCAGATACGCAGTATTTT,CSARESSDTQYF
TRBJ2-3,many,TRBD2,TRBV6-5,TGTGCCAGCAGTAATCGCGGGGGGGACACAGATACGCAGTATTTT,CASSNRGGDTDTQYF
TRBJ2-1,many,NA,TRBV7-2,TGTGCCAGCAGCCCACAAGTCCATGAGCAGTTCTTC,CASSPQVHEQFF
TRBJ2-7,many,NA,TRBV7-9,TGTGCCAGCAGCTCCCGCACCGGGCCCCTCTACGAGCAGTACTTC,CASSSRTGPLYEQYF
TRBJ2-2,many,TRBD1,TRBV10-3,TGTGCCATCAGACTCAACCCGACAGGGGGGACGCAAACCGGGGAGCTGTTTTTT,CAIRLNPTGGTQTGELFF
TRBJ2-3,many,TRBD2,TRBV10-3,TGTGCCATCAGTGTTCGGGGGGGGGCAGATACGCAGTATTTT,CAISVRGGADTQYF
TRBJ2-5,many,NA,TRBV20-1,TGCAGTGCCCGGAAGACTGGGGGCAGGCGGGAGACCCAGTACTTC,CSARKTGGRRETQYF
TRBJ2-3,many,NA,TRBV29-1,TGCAGCGTTGTACAGGGCGCAGATACGCAGTATTTT,CSVVQGADTQYF
TRBJ1-6,many,NA,TRBV20-1,TGCAGTGCTAGGGGTTTAGGCAGGCCGGATTCACCCCTCCACTTT,CSARGLGRPDSPLHF
TRBJ2-7,many,NA,TRBV10-3,TGTGCCATCAGTGCAACCCGGAGCTCCTACGAGCAGTACTTC,CAISATRSSYEQYF
TRBJ1-6,many,NA,TRBV20-1,TGCAGTGTAGGTCAGGGGCGGAATTCACCCCTCCACTTT,CSVGQGRNSPLHF
TRBJ2-3,many,TRBD2,TRBV15,TGTGCCACCAGCAGAGATAGCGGGGGGGCAGATACGCAGTATTTT,CATSRDSGGADTQYF
TRBJ2-4,NA,NA,TRBV18,TGTGCCAGCTCACCACCGGCCGGGGGCAAAAACATTCAGTACTTC,CASSPPAGGKNIQYF
TRBJ1-6,many,NA,TRBV12-3/TRBV12-4,TGTGCCAGCAGCCTCACGGGAGGGAATTCACCCCTCCACTTT,CASSLTGGNSPLHF
TRBJ2-2,many,TRBD1,TRBV9,TGTGCCAGCAGCGCGGGACAGGGTGTCGCCGGGGAGCTGTTTTTT,CASSAGQGVAGELFF
TRBJ2-3,many,NA,TRBV27,TGTGCCAGCAGTTTATCGAGACAGGTGCGCGCAGATACGCAGTATTTT,CASSLSRQVRADTQYF
TRBJ2-3,many,NA,TRBV20-1,TGCAGTGCTAGCCTGAACAGAAGATACACAGATACGCAGTATTTT,CSASLNRRYTDTQYF
TRBJ2-3,many,NA,TRBV7-2,TGTGCCAGCGACATCCGTAGCACAGATACGCAGTATTTT,CASDIRSTDTQYF
TRBJ2-6,many,NA,TRBV12-3/TRBV12-4,TGTGCCAGCAGTTTTTACGGCTCTGGGGCCAACGTCCTGACTTTC,CASSFYGSGANVLTF
TRBJ2-5,many,NA,TRBV6-6,TGTGCCAGCAGTTACCTCTTGGAGACCCAGTACTTC,CASSYLLETQYF
TRBJ1-2,many,TRBD1,TRBV20-1,TGCAGTGCCTTGGGACAGGGCCCGGTCCTCTATGGCTACACCTTC,CSALGQGPVLYGYTF
TRBJ2-2,many,NA,TRBV7-7,TGTGCCAGCAGCCTGACAGCCGCGAACACCGGGGAGCTGTTTTTT,CASSLTAANTGELFF
TRBJ2-6,few,TRBD1,TRBV6-5,TGTGCCAGCAGTTACTCGTGGACAGGCCGCTCTGGGGCCAACGTCCTGACTTTC,CASSYSWTGRSGANVLTF
TRBJ1-5,many,NA,TRBV9,TGTGCCAGCAGTCCCAGTCCCGGTAGCAATCAGCCCCAGCATTTT,CASSPSPGSNQPQHF
TRBJ2-7,many,TRBD1,TRBV27,TGTGCCAGCACCTCGGACAGGGGGCGAGGTGAGCAGTACTTC,CASTSDRGRGEQYF
TRBJ2-1,many,NA,TRBV6-5,TGTGCCAGCAGCCCGGGGAGGGGGGCCTACAATGAGCAGTTCTTC,CASSPGRGAYNEQFF
TRBJ2-7,many,NA,TRBV6-5,TGTGCCAGCAGTTACTCGTTACAGGGTGGCGTGAGACAGTACTTC,CASSYSLQGGVRQYF
TRBJ1-4,few,NA,TRBV7-8,TGTGCCAGCAGCTTAGGGAAACTTGAAAAACTGTTTTTT,CASSLGKLEKLFF
TRBJ1-1,many,NA,TRBV28,TGTGCCAGCAGTCCCAGAGTTTGGGGAGGTAACACTGAAGCTTTCTTT,CASSPRVWGGNTEAFF
TRBJ2-7,many,NA,TRBV10-3,TGTGCCATCAGTGAGGTACAGGAGTCCTACGAGCAGTACTTC,CAISEVQESYEQYF
TRBJ2-1,once,TRBD2,TRBV6-4,TGTGCCAGCAGTGATATAGCGGGGGAGGGCAATGAGCAGTTCTTC,CASSDIAGEGNEQFF
TRBJ2-7,many,NA,TRBV6-2/TRBV6-3,TGTGCCAGCAGTTACTCCTCCGAGCAGTACTTC,CASSYSSEQYF
TRBJ1-1,many,NA,TRBV12-3/TRBV12-4,TGTGCCAGCAGTTTCGCAGGTCTGAACACTGAAGCTTTCTTT,CASSFAGLNTEAFF
TRBJ2-5,many,NA,TRBV27,TGTGCCAGCAGTTTAACGGGAGAGACCCAGTACTTC,CASSLTGETQYF
TRBJ1-2,many,NA,TRBV11-2,TGTGCCAACAGCTTAGATAATCGGGTCTATGGCTACACCTTC,CANSLDNRVYGYTF
TRBJ2-3,many,TRBD2,TRBV20-1,TGCAGTGTCCTGGGACTAGCGGGGGGCGCAAGCCCAGATACGCAGTATTTT,CSVLGLAGGASPDTQYF
TRBJ1-2,many,NA,TRBV20-1,TGCAGTGCTAGAGTCCCGGGGCGGTATGGCTACACCTTC,CSARVPGRYGYTF
TRBJ2-5,many,TRBD2,TRBV6-2/TRBV6-3,TGTGCCACCCGCGGACTAGCGGGGGCCCAAGAGACCCAGTACTTC,CATRGLAGAQETQYF
TRBJ1-6,many,NA,TRBV7-6,TGTGCCAGCAGCTTACGACGCGGTTCACCCCTCCACTTT,CASSLRRGSPLHF
TRBJ1-1,many,NA,TRBV18,TGTGCCAGCTCACTGGTACAGGGGAACACTGAAGCTTTCTTT,CASSLVQGNTEAFF
TRBJ1-6,NA,TRBD1,TRBV20-1,TGCAGTGCTAGTCAGGGGGGTGATAATTCAACCCTCAACTTT,CSASQGGDNSTLNF
TRBJ2-3,many,NA,TRBV5-5,TGTGCCAGCAGCATACCAGGCAGGGGCACAGATACGCAGTATTTT,CASSIPGRGTDTQYF
TRBJ1-1,many,NA,TRBV19,TGTGCCAGTAGGTTCCTCGGAGGCACTGAAGCTTTCTTT,CASRFLGGTEAFF
TRBJ2-3,few,TRBD1,TRBV28,TGTGCCAGCAGTCCGGGACAGGGGTTCGATACGCAGTATTTT,CASSPGQGFDTQYF